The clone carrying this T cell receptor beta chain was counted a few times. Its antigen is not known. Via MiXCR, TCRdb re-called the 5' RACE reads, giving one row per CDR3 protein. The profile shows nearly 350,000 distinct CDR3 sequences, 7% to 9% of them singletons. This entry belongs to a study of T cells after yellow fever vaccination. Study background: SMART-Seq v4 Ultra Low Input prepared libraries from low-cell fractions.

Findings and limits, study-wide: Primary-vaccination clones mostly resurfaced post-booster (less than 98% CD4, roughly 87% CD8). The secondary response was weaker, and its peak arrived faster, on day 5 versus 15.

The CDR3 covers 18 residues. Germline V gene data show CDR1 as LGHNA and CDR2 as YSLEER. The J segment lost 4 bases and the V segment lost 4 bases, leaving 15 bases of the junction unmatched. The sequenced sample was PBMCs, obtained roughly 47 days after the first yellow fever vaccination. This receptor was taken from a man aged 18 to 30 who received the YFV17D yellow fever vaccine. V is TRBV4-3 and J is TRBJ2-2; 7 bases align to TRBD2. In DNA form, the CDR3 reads TGCGCCAGCAGCCCCCTCGTTAACCCGGGGGGTCTCACCGGGGAGCTGTTTTTT. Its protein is CASSPLVNPGGLTGELFF.